This passage covers 15 T cell receptor beta chains from one sample sequenced in a study of graft-versus-host responses after intestinal transplantation (dated by TCRdb to about 2021). These receptors are not linked to any known antigen. The time point label, as the study defines it: cells obtained before transplantation from donor or recipient. Libraries were constructed by the immunoSEQ multiplex PCR assay. TCRdb stores this immuneACCESS table with in-frame sequences only. Part of the clones is absent; in the studies checked, under half of the shortfall reflects unresolved V genes, and no reason is known for the rest. The sample contains about 50,000 clones, 92% of them found a single time. Over 2% of the sample lies in the top ten. The sample in question was unstimulated CD4+ T cells sorted from spleen or lymph node cells, obtained before transplant. The source is a human donor who was the organ donor for an intestinal transplant.

The rearrangement uses TRBV7-2 and TRBJ2-4; the match to TRBD1 covers 8 bases. This CDR3 is built from 15 residues. With 4 bases clipped from V and 4 bases from J, the junction kept 6 bases outside the gene matches. Germline V gives CDR1 SGHTA, CDR2 FQGNSA. CDR3 in amino acids: CASSSGGQVKNIQYF. The CDR3 coding sequence is TGTGCCAGCAGCTCCGGGGGACAGGTGAAAAACATTCAGTACTTC.

V is TRBV4-3 and J is TRBJ2-3; perhaps D is TRBD1 or TRBD2 (5 bases each). Germline assignment: CDR1 LGHNA and CDR2 YSLEER. This CDR3 region has 15 residues. V was clipped by 5 bases and J by 5 bases, with 17 bases between them. The CDR3 sequence: CASSFRGPRGDTQYF. The CDR3 DNA is TGCGCCAGCAGCTTTCGAGGGCCTAGGGGAGATACGCAGTATTTT.

A single count supports this clone. This sample includes further DNA sequences coding for the same CDR3. This chain connects TRBV6-1 to TRBJ1-1, with D unresolved. With 6 bases removed from V and 1 base from J, the gap between germline ends came to 3 bases. The CDR3 loop spans 11 amino acids. Germline CDR1 reads MNHNS; CDR2 reads SASEGT. CDR3 DNA sequence: TGTGCCAGCAGGGGGAACACTGAAGCTTTCTTT. Protein product: CASRGNTEAFF.

This chain connects TRBV12-5 to TRBJ1-3; D perhaps matches TRBD1 (5 bases). The CDR3 totals 13 residues. Germline V gene lookup returns CDR1 LGHNT and CDR2 FRNRAP. The germline V and J ends were trimmed by 2 bases and 3 bases, with 5 bases remaining between them. The CDR3 region has the DNA TGTGCTAGTGGTTTGCAGGGTGGAAACACCATATATTTT. It is translated as CASGLQGGNTIYF.

This clone was found once. The chain carries TRBV28 and TRBJ2-2; TRBD2 matches at 9 bases. The V segment lost 3 bases and the J segment 1 base; nucleotides outside the gene matches: 0. CDR1 and CDR2 (germline): MDHEN, SYDVKM. This CDR3 is built from 15 residues. This CDR3 reads CASSLTSGNTGELFF. In DNA, the CDR3 is TGTGCCAGCAGTTTGACTAGCGGGAACACCGGGGAGCTGTTTTTT.

This chain connects TRBV25-1 to TRBJ1-3; D uncertain. Per germline, CDR1 MGHDK and CDR2 SYGVNS. The CDR3 runs 17 residues. Trimming pared 1 base from V and 0 bases from J, leaving 13 bases between. CDR3 sequence (DNA): TGTGCCAGCAGTGAATCGGGCAGGCCCCCCTCTGGAAACACCATATATTTT. Amino acids: CASSESGRPPSGNTIYF.

The chain has TRBV5-4 and TRBJ2-5; the D call may be TRBD1 or TRBD2 (7 bases each). TRBJ2-7 explains the end of the DNA better; the J call may be wrong. The CDR3 is made up of 14 amino acids. Per germline, CDR1 SGHNT and CDR2 YYREEE (reference sequence). CDR3 nucleotide sequence: TGTGCCAGCAGCCCAGGGGGGGCCCCAACCGAGCAGTACTTC. Protein product: CASSPGGAPTEQYF.

The chain couples TRBV13 to TRBJ2-5; the match to TRBD2 covers 9 bases. Germline V CDR1 and CDR2: PRHDT, FYEKMQ (reference sequence). Trimming cost V 4 bases and J 1 base; bases outside gene matches: 4. The CDR3 sequence is 15 residues long. The CDR3 nucleotides read TGTGCCAGCAGCTCCGGGACTAGCTTCCAAGAGACCCAGTACTTC. Translating it yields CASSSGTSFQETQYF.

The chain has TRBV7-8 and TRBJ2-5; TRBD2 agrees at 8 bases. The DNA end lines up better with TRBJ2-7; the J call may be wrong. This CDR3 comprises 14 residues. CDR1 SGHVS and CDR2 FQNEAQ come from the germline V gene. The CDR3 region has the DNA TGTGCCAGCAGCTTCGGACTAGCTATGTACGAGCAGTACTTC. It yields the protein CASSFGLAMYEQYF.

This chain links TRBV7-2 with TRBJ2-5; D not certain. Germline-derived CDR1 and CDR2 are SGHTA and FQGNSA. The CDR3 consists of 11 residues. V shed 5 bases and J shed 5 bases, with 6 bases lying between them. In nucleotides, the CDR3 is TGTGCCAGCAGCGGGCTGGAGACCCAGTACTTC. Protein sequence: CASSGLETQYF.

V usage is TRBV6-1 and J usage is TRBJ2-7; 14 nucleotides agree with TRBD2. J was trimmed by 3 bases and V by 7 bases; bases with no gene match: 2. The germline V gene has CDR1 MNHNS and CDR2 SASEGT. The CDR3 is 14 amino acids. The CDR3 loop is CASKGLAGDYEQYF. CDR3 in DNA: TGTGCCAGCAAGGGACTAGCGGGAGACTACGAGCAGTACTTC.

This sequence joins TRBV18 and TRBJ2-7, with a tentative D call TRBD2 (6 bases). The CDR3 totals 15 residues. V lost 4 bases, J lost 3 bases, and 16 bases lay in between. CDR1 is KGHSH and CDR2 is LQKENI in the germline V gene. The CDR3 bases are TGTGCCAGCTCACGAGTCGGGGGAGAGGGCTACGAGCAGTACTTC. Protein sequence: CASSRVGGEGYEQYF.

V and J are TRBV5-4 and TRBJ2-5; D tentatively reads TRBD1 or TRBD2 (5 bases each). The CDR3 sequence is 15 residues long. CDR1 and CDR2 from the germline V gene are SGHNT and YYREEE (reference sequence). The V gene lost 4 bases and the J gene lost 2 bases, with 15 bases spanning the gap. The DNA for the CDR3 is TGTGCCAGCAGCCCTAGGGGAGCACTTCAAGAGACCCAGTACTTC. Amino acid sequence: CASSPRGALQETQYF.

This chain links TRBV28 with TRBJ2-1; D unresolved. V gave up 6 bases and J gave up 5 bases, with 5 bases separating them. From germline, CDR1 is MDHEN and CDR2 SYDVKM. This CDR3 is built from 11 residues. The CDR3, as DNA: TGTGCCAGCAGACAGAACAATGAGCAGTTCTTC. Its protein product is CASRQNNEQFF.

The chain has TRBV28 and TRBJ1-1; 8 nucleotides align to TRBD1. The CDR3 is 15 residues long. Germline V CDR1 and CDR2: MDHEN, SYDVKM. The ends lost 2 bases at V and 1 base at J; junction bases unmatched: 3. CDR3 residues: CASSLGQGRNTEAFF. Written as DNA, the CDR3 is TGTGCCAGCAGTTTAGGACAGGGCCGGAACACTGAAGCTTTCTTT.